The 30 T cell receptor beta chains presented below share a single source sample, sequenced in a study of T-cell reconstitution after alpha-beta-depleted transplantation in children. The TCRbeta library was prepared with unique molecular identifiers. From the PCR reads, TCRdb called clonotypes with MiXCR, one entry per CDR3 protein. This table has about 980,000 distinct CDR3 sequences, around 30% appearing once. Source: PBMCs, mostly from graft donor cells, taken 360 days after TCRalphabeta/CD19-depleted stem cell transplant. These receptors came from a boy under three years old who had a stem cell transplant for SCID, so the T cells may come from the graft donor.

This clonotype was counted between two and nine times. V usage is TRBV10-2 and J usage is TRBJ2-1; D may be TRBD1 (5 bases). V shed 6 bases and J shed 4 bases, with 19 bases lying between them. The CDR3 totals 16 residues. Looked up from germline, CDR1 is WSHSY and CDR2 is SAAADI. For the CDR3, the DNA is TGCGCCAGCAGCGACCAGGTGCCAGGGATTTACAATGAGCAGTTCTTC. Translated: CASSDQVPGIYNEQFF.

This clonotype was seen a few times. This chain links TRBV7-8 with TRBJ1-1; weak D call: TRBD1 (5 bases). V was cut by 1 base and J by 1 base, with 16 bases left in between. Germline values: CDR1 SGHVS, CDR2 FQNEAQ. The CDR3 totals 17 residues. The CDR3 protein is CASSLDSRAKKNTEAFF. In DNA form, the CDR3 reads TGTGCCAGCAGCTTAGATTCCAGGGCTAAAAAGAACACTGAAGCTTTCTTT.

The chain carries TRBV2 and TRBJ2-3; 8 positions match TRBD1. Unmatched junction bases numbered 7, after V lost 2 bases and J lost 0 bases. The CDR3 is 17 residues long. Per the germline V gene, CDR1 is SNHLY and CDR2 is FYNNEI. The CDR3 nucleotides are TGTGCCAGCAGTGAAATCTGGGGACAGGAAAGCACAGATACGCAGTATTTT. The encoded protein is CASSEIWGQESTDTQYF.

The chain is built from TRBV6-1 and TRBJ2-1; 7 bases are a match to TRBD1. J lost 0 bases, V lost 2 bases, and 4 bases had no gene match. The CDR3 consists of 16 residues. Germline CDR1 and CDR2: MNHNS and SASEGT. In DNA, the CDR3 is TGTGCCAGCAGTGAAAAGGGACAGCTCTCCTACAATGAGCAGTTCTTC. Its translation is CASSEKGQLSYNEQFF.

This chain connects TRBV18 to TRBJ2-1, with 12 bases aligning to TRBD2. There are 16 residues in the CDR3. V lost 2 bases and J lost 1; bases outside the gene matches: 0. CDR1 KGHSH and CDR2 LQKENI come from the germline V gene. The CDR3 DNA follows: TGTGCCAGCTCACCAGGGACTAGCGGGTCCTACAATGAGCAGTTCTTC. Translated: CASSPGTSGSYNEQFF.

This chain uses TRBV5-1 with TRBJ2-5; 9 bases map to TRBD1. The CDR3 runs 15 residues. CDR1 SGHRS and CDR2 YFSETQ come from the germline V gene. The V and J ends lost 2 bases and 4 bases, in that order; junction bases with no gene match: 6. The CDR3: CASSLGPGQGETQYF. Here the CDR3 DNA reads TGCGCCAGCAGCTTAGGGCCGGGACAGGGAGAGACCCAGTACTTC.

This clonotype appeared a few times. The DNA for the CDR3 is TGTGCCAGCACCCCCCGGATGGGTGCCGGGGAGCTGTTTTTT. Translated: CASTPRMGAGELFF. The chain links TRBV9 to TRBJ2-2; D ambiguous. V was pared by 6 bases and J by 6 bases, with 15 bases between. CDR1 and CDR2 from the germline V gene are SGDLS and YYNGEE. The length of the CDR3 is 14 residues.

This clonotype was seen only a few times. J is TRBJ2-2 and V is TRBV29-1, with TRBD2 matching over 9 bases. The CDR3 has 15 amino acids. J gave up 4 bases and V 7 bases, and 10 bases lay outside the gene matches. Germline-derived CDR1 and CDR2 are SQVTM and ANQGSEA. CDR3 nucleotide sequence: TGCAGCGCCGCGCCCGCGGGGGGGTTCACCGGGGAGCTGTTTTTT. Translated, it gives CSAAPAGGFTGELFF.

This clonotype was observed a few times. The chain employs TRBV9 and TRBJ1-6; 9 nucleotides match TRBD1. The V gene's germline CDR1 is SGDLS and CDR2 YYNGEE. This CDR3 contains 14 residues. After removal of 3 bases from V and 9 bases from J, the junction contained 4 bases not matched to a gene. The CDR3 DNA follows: TGTGCCAGCAGCGCCGACAGGGGGGGTTCACCCCTCCACTTT. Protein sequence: CASSADRGGSPLHF.

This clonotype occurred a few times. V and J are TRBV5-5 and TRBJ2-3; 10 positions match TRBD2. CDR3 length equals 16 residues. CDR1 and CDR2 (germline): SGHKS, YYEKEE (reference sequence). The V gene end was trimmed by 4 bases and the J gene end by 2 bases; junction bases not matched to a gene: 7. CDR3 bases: TGTGCCAGCAGCGATAGCGGGGGGCAAGTCACAGATACGCAGTATTTT. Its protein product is CASSDSGGQVTDTQYF.

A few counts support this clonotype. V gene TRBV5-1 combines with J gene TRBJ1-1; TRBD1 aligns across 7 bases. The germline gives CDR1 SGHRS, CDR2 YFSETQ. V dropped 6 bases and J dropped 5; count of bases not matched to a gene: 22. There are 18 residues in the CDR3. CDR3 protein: CASTDGVGSSRGTTEAFF. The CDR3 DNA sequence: TGCGCCAGCACCGACGGTGTGGGGTCATCCAGGGGGACGACTGAAGCTTTCTTT.

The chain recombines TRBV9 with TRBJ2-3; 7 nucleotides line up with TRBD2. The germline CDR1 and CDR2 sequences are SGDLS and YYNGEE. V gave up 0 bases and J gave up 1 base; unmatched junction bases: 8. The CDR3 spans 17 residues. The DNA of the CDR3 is TGTGCCAGCAGCGTAGCTCCAGGACTAGGTGGCACAGATACGCAGTATTTT. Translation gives CASSVAPGLGGTDTQYF.

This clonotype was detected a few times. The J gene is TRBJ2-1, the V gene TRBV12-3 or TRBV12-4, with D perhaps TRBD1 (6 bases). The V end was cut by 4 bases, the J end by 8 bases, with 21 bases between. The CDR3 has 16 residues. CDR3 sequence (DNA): TGTGCCAGCAGTTCCGATCAGGGGACCCAAATGGATGAGCAGTTCTTC. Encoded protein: CASSSDQGTQMDEQFF.

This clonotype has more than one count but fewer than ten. CDR3 region: CASSRNRGTNEKLFF. In DNA, the CDR3 is TGTGCCAGCAGCCGGAACAGGGGAACTAATGAAAAACTGTTTTTT. The V gene is TRBV12-3 or TRBV12-4, the J gene TRBJ1-4, with TRBD1 matching over 7 bases. The CDR3 totals 15 residues. The junction had 5 bases not matched to a gene; V was cut back by 6 bases and J by 1 base.

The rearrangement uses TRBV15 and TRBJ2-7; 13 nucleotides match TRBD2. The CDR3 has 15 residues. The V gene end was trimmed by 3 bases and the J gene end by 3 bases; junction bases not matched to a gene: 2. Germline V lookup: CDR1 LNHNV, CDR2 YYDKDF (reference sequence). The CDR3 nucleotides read TGTGCCACCAGCAGCGGACTAGCGGGGGTCTACGAGCAGTACTTC. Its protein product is CATSSGLAGVYEQYF.

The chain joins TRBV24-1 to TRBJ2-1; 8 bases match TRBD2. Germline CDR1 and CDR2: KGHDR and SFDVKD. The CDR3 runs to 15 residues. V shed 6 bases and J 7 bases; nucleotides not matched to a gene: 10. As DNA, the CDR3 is TGTGCCACCAGTCGGGCGGGGGGCGCGGGGAATGAGCAGTTCTTC. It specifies CATSRAGGAGNEQFF.

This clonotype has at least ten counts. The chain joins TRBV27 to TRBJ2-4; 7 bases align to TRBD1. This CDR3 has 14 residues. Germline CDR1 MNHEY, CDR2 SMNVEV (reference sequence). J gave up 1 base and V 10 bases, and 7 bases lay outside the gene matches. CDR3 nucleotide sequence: TGTGCCATCAGGGGGACGTTGGCCAAAAACATTCAGTACTTC. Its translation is CAIRGTLAKNIQYF.

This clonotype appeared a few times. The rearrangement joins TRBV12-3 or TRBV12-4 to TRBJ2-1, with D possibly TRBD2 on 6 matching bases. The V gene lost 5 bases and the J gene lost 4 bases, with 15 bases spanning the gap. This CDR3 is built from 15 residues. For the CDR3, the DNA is TGTGCCAGCAGTCCGTCCGGGACTTATTACAATGAGCAGTTCTTC. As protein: CASSPSGTYYNEQFF.

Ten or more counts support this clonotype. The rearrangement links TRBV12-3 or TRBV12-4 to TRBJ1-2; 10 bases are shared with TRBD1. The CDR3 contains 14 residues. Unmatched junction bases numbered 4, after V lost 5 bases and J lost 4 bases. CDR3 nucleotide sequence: TGTGCCAGCAGTCCCGGGACAGGGGTCTATGGCTACACCTTC. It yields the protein CASSPGTGVYGYTF.

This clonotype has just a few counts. In DNA, the CDR3 is TGTGCCAGCAGTTTAGCTAGCGGGCCCCAAGGGACGCAGTATTTT. Translating gives CASSLASGPQGTQYF. The chain has TRBV12-3 or TRBV12-4 and TRBJ2-3; TRBD2 matches at 7 bases. The CDR3 runs to 15 residues. The V and J ends lost 0 bases and 9 bases, in that order; junction bases with no gene match: 9.

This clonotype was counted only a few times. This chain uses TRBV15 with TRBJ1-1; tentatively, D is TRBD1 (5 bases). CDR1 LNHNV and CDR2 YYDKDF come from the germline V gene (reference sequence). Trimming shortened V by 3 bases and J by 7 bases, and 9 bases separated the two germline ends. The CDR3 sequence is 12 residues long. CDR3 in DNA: TGTGCCACCAGCAGCCGGGACGGTGAAGCTTTCTTT. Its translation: CATSSRDGEAFF. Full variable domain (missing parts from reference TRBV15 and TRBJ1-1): DAMVIQNPRYQVTQFGKPVTLSCSQTLNHNVMYWYQQKSSQAPKLLFHYYDKDFNNEADTPDNFQSRRPNTSFCFLDIRSPGLGDTAMYLCATSSRDGEAFFGQGTRLTVV.

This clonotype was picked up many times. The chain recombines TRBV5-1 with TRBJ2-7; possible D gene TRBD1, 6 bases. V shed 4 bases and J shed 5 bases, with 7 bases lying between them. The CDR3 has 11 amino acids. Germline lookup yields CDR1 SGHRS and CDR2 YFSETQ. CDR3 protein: CASSPGDEQYF. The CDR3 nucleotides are TGCGCCAGCAGCCCAGGGGACGAGCAGTACTTC.

The CDR3 nucleotides read TGCAGCGCAAGTTATGAAAGGGACTATGGCTACACCTTC. It specifies CSASYERDYGYTF. The chain uses TRBV29-1 and TRBJ1-2, with no clear D. Germline V CDR1 and CDR2: SQVTM, ANQGSEA. V lost 7 bases and J 3 bases, leaving 15 bases between the germline ends. This CDR3 spans 13 amino acids.

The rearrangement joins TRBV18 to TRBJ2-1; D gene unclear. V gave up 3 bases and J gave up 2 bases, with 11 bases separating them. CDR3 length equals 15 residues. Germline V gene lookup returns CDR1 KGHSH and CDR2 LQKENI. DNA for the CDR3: TGTGCCAGCTCACCGGTAGGACGTACCTACAATGAGCAGTTCTTC. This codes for CASSPVGRTYNEQFF.

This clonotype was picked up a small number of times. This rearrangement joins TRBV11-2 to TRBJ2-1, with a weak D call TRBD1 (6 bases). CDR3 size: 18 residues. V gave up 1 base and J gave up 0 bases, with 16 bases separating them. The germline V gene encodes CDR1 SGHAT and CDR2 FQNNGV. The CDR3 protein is CASSLVSGHSSSYNEQFF. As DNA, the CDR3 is TGTGCCAGCAGCTTAGTGTCGGGACACTCCAGCTCCTACAATGAGCAGTTCTTC.

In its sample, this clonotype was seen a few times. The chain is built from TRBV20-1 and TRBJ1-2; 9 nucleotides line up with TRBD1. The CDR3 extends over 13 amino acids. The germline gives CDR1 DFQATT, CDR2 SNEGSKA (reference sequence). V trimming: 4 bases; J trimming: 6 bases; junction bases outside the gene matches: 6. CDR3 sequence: CSATNRGRDGYTF. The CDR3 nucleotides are TGCAGTGCTACAAACAGGGGGCGCGATGGCTACACCTTC.

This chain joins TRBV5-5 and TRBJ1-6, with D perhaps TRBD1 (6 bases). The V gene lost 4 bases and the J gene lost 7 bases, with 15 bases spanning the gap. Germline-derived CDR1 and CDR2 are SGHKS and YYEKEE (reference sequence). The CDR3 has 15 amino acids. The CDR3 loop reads CASSEQGEANSPLHF. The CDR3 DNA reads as TGTGCCAGCAGCGAACAGGGAGAGGCGAATTCACCCCTCCACTTT.

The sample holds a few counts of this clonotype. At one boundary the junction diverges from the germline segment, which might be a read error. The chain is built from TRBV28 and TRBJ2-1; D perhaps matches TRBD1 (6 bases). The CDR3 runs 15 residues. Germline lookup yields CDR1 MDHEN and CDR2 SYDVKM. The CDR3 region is CASNMPGQGYSEQFF. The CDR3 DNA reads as TGTGCCAGCAACATGCCCGGGCAGGGGTACAGTGAGCAGTTCTTC.

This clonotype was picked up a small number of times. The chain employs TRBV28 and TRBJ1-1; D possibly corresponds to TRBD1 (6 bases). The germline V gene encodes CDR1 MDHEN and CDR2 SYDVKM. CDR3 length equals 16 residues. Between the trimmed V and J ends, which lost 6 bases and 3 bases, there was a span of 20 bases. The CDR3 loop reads CASRNSLGRGYTEAFF. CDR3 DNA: TGTGCCAGCAGGAACTCGTTGGGCAGGGGCTACACTGAAGCTTTCTTT. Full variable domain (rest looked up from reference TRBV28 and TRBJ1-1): DVKVTQSSRYLVKRTGEKVFLECVQDMDHENMFWYRQDPGLGLRLIYFSYDVKMKEKGDIPEGYSVSREKKERFSLILESASTNQTSMYLCASRNSLGRGYTEAFFGQGTRLTVV.

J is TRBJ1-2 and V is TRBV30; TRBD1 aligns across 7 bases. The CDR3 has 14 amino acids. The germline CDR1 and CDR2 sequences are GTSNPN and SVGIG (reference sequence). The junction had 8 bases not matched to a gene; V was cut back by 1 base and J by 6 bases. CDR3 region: CAWSALQGSDGYTF. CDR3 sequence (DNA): TGTGCCTGGAGTGCCTTACAGGGGTCCGATGGCTACACCTTC.